This TCR beta chain was recovered during a study of blood T cell repertoires in COVID-19 (dated by TCRdb to the early 2020s). At the level of the whole study: Collaborator samples came from the United States, Italy and Spain and covered acute and convalescent phases of COVID-19. The material from the prospective study consisted of cDNA or gDNA derived from T cells, B-cell-depleted T cells, or PBMCs. Samples were obtained from the ongoing ImmuneRACE study (first 160 participants) and from 1,254 subjects provided by 6 global collaborators. Nearly every sample came with metadata listing a de-identified subject ID, COVID-19 status, age in years and sex. The repertoires were released in a freely available public database intended as a resource for research on the immune response to SARS-CoV-2. Deeply sampled blood TCRbeta repertoires from subjects exposed to, actively infected with, or recovered from COVID-19 were included in the dataset. Where available, HLA class I and class II types were obtained from metadata supplied by the sample provider rather than from assay-based typing.

Samples from volunteer blood donors who had recovered from COVID-19 were contributed by a second Seattle source. Collaborating institutions collected whole blood in K2EDTA tubes following their own protocols. For TCRbeta analysis, collaborator samples were shipped as frozen whole blood, as isolated PBMCs, or as DNA extracted from either sample type. Between the V and J ends, shortened by 1 base and 14 bases respectively, the junction contains 9 bases. The CDR3 has 11 amino acids, counting the end cysteine and phenylalanine. Only CDR3 DNA is held: 33 bases, read in frame from base 1. Findings and caveats that apply to the study as a whole: How much clinical and demographic metadata was included differed by source and by participant, and the metadata was provided uncurated.

TCRbeta CDR3 regions were amplified from genomic DNA by means of the immunoSEQ Assay, a bias-controlled multiplex PCR. As for the original processing: The number of nucleated cells in each sample was estimated by amplification of reference gene primers within the assay. To quantify the absolute abundance of each unique TCRbeta CDR3 rearrangement, sequence reads were collapsed and filtered. For each sample, productive Simpson clonality was calculated as the square root of Simpson's diversity index across productive rearrangements. TCRdb stores this immuneACCESS table with in-frame sequences only. Part of the clones is absent; in the studies checked, under half of the shortfall reflects unresolved V genes, and no reason is known for the rest. V and J calls and clone size follow that table, whereas D and trimming were derived from the DNA. For this sample there are approximately 160,000 clones; roughly four fifths appear just once. The top ten clones comprise 6% to 9% of the sample.

A remark on this clone: Its antigen is unknown. No much larger clone exists at a distance of one base, and base qualities are not known.

The rearranged segments are TRBV12-3 or TRBV12-4 and TRBJ2-1; 6 matching bases give a weak D call of TRBD2. Sequencing was done on a sample of peripheral blood. This TCR was recovered from a man between 40 and 49 years old who had recovered from COVID-19. The base sequence is TGTGCCAGCAGTTTAGGGGGGGTCGAGTTCTTC. It specifies CASSLGGVEFF.